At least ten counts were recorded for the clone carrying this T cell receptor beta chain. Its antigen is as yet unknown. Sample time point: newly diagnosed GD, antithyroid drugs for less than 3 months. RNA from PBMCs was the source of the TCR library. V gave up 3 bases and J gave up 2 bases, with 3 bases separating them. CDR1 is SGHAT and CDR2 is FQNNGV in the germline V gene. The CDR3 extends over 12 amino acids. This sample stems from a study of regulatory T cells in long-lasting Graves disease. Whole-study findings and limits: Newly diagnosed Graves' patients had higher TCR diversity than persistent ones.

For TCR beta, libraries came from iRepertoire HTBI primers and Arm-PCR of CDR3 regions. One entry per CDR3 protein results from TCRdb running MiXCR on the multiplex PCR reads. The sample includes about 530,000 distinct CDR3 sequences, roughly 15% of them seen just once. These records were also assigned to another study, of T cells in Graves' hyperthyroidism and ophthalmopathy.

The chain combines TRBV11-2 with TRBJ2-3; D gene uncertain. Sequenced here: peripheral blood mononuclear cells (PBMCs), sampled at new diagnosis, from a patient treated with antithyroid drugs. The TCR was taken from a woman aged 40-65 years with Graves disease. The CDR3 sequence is CASSLYTDTQYF. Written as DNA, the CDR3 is TGTGCCAGCAGCTTGTACACAGATACGCAGTATTTT.